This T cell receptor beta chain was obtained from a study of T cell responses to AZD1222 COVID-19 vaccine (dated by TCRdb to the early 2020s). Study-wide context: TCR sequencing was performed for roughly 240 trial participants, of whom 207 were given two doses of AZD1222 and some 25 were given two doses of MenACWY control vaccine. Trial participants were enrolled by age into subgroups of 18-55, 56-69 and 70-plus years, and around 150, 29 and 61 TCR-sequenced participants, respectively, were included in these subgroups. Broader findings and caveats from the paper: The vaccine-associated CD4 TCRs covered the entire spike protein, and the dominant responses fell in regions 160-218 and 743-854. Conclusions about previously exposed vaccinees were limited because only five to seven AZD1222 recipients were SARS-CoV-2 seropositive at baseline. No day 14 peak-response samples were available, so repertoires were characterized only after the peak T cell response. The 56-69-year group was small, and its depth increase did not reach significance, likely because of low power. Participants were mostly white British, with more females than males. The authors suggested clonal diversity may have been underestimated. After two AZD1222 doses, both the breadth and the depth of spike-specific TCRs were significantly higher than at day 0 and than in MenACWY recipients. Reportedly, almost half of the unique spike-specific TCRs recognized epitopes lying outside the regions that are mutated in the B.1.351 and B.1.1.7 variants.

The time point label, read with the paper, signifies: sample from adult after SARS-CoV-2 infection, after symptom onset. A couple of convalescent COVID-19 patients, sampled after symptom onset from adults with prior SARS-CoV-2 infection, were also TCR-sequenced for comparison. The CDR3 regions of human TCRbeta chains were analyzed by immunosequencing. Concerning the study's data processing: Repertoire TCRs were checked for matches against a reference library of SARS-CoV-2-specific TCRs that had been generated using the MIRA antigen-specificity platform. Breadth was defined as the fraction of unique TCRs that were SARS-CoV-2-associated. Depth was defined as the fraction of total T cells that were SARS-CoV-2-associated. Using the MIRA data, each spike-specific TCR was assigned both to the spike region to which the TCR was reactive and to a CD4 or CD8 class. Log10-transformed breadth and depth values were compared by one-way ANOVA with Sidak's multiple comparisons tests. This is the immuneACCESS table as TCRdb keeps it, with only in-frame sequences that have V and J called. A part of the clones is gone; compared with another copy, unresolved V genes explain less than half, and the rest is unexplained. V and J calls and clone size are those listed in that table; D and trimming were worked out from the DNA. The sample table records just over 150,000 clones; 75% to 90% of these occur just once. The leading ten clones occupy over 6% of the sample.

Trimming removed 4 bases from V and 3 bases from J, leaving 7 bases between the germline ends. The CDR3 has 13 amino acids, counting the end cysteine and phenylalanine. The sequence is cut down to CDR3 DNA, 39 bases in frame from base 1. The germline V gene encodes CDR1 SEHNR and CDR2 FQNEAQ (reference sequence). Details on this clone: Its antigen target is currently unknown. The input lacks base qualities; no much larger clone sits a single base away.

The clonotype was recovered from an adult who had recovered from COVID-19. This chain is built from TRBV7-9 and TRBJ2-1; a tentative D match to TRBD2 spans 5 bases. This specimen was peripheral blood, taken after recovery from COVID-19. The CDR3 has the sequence CASSSGFYNEQFF. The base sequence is TGTGCCAGCAGCTCGGGGTTCTACAATGAGCAGTTCTTC. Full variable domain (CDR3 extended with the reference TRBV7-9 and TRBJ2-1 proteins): DTGVSQNPRHKITKRGQNVTFRCDPISEHNRLYWYRQTLGQGPEFLTYFQNEAQLEKSRLLSDRFSAERPKGSFSTLEIQRTEQGDSAMYLCASSSGFYNEQFFGPGTRLTVL.